Presented here are 16 T cell receptor beta chains from one specimen sequenced in a study of blood T cells in healthy people across ages. It was with a sample-barcoded 5' primer and a J-beta primer mix that a second PCR of roughly 7 to 12 cycles was run. TCRdb ran MiXCR on the 5' RACE reads and lists one entry per CDR3 protein. The sample records roughly 800,000 distinct CDR3 sequences, 55% to 70% being singletons. The specimen sequenced was blood. These receptors were obtained from a man younger than 40 in good health.

The chain carries TRBV7-2 and TRBJ1-4, with TRBD1 identical over 8 bases. V was pared by 3 bases and J by 10 bases, with 7 bases of the junction left unmatched. Germline loops: CDR1 SGHTA, CDR2 FQGNSA. The CDR3 extends over 14 amino acids. This CDR3 is CASSFDRGSGKLFF. CDR3 nucleotide sequence: TGTGCCAGCAGCTTCGACAGGGGCAGTGGAAAACTGTTTTTT.

This clonotype was picked up a small number of times. The chain combines TRBV7-9 with TRBJ2-5, with D uncertain. Trimming took 7 bases from V and 3 from J, leaving 12 bases between them. The CDR3 runs 13 residues. The germline CDR1 and CDR2 sequences are SEHNR and FQNEAQ (reference sequence). DNA for the CDR3: TGTGCCAGCACCGCCCCGTTGGAAGAGACCCAGTACTTC. Protein: CASTAPLEETQYF.

The genes are TRBV28 and TRBJ1-4; no reliable D call. Trimming shortened V by 6 bases and J by 0 bases, and 11 bases separated the two germline ends. Germline V gives CDR1 MDHEN, CDR2 SYDVKM. The CDR3 is 15 residues long. The CDR3 loop reads CASSPVGPTNEKLFF. DNA for the CDR3: TGTGCCAGCAGCCCCGTCGGACCAACTAATGAAAAACTGTTTTTT. The complete variable domain, with remaining parts taken from reference TRBV28 and TRBJ1-4, reads DVKVTQSSRYLVKRTGEKVFLECVQDMDHENMFWYRQDPGLGLRLIYFSYDVKMKEKGDIPEGYSVSREKKERFSLILESASTNQTSMYLCASSPVGPTNEKLFFGSGTQLSVL.

This chain joins TRBV9 and TRBJ2-5; TRBD2 is a possible D gene (6 bases). The DNA end is a closer match to TRBJ2-7, so the J assignment may be wrong. Per the germline V gene, CDR1 is SGDLS and CDR2 is YYNGEE. This CDR3 is 14 amino acids long. CDR3 amino acids: CASSVGEVAYEQYF. CDR3 nucleotide sequence: TGTGCCAGCAGCGTCGGGGAGGTGGCGTACGAGCAGTACTTC.

The rearrangement joins TRBV19 to TRBJ2-4, with D perhaps TRBD2 (5 bases). The J call may be faulty, since TRBJ2-7 better matches the DNA end. Germline V CDR1 and CDR2: LNHDA, SQIVND (reference sequence). This CDR3 has 13 residues. CDR3: CASSISASYEQYF. CDR3 nucleotide sequence: TGTGCCAGTAGTATTAGCGCCTCCTACGAGCAGTACTTC.

The chain links TRBV5-1 to TRBJ1-2; D is possibly TRBD1 (6 bases). The CDR3 consists of 14 residues. V was clipped by 3 bases and J by 2 bases, with 11 bases between them. Germline V gene data show CDR1 as SGHRS and CDR2 as YFSETQ. CDR3 in DNA: TGCGCCAGCAGCTGGAAGGACAGAAACTATGGCTACACCTTC. It is translated as CASSWKDRNYGYTF.

The genes are TRBV2 and TRBJ2-3; D unresolved. V was pared by 2 bases and J by 2 bases, with 8 bases between. The germline CDR1 and CDR2 sequences are SNHLY and FYNNEI. The CDR3 extends over 14 amino acids. Here the CDR3 DNA reads TGTGCCAGCAGTGAAAGCAGAACCACAGATACGCAGTATTTT. This codes for CASSESRTTDTQYF.

The genes are TRBV6-5 and TRBJ2-3, with 7 nucleotides matching TRBD2. Looked up from germline, CDR1 is MNHEY and CDR2 is SVGAGI. The CDR3 runs to 15 residues. J was trimmed by 0 bases and V by 2 bases; bases with no gene match: 2. The CDR3 reads CASSYAGVSTDTQYF. As DNA, the CDR3 is TGTGCCAGCAGTTACGCGGGGGTGAGCACAGATACGCAGTATTTT.

The genes are TRBV6-1 and TRBJ2-6, with D perhaps matching TRBD2 (5 bases). V was trimmed by 6 bases and J by 4 bases, leaving 13 bases between them. The CDR3 runs 15 residues. Germline V gene lookup returns CDR1 MNHNS and CDR2 SASEGT. CDR3 sequence reads: CASRTFGSGANVLTF. CDR3 DNA sequence: TGTGCCAGCAGAACCTTTGGGAGCGGGGCCAACGTCCTGACTTTC.

V gene TRBV2 combines with J gene TRBJ1-5, with D maybe TRBD1 (5 bases). The CDR3 covers 14 residues. Trimming took off 3 bases at V and 6 bases at J, with 12 bases between the two ends. Per germline, CDR1 SNHLY and CDR2 FYNNEI. CDR3 sequence (DNA): TGTGCCAGCAGTGAGAGGGAAACAGGTCAGCCCCAGCATTTT. Protein sequence: CASSERETGQPQHF.

In this sample, this clonotype turned up a few times. The chain is built from TRBV5-1 and TRBJ2-7, with D tentatively TRBD1 (6 bases). The V end lost 0 bases, the J end lost 3 bases, and 13 bases lay between the germline ends. This CDR3 is 15 amino acids long. Per the germline V gene, CDR1 is SGHRS and CDR2 is YFSETQ. The CDR3 here is CASSLGTAQRYEQYF. The CDR3 bases are TGCGCCAGCAGCTTGGGGACAGCTCAGCGCTACGAGCAGTACTTC.

The chain has TRBV20-1 and TRBJ2-1, with 8 bases lining up with TRBD2. V shed 8 bases, J shed 5 bases, and the junction held 11 bases outside the gene matches. This CDR3 region has 14 residues. Germline CDR1 reads DFQATT; CDR2 reads SNEGSKA (reference sequence). CDR3 nucleotides: TGCAGTCCAAGGAGGAGCGGGAGTGACAATGAGCAGTTCTTC. Translating it yields CSPRRSGSDNEQFF.

This clonotype was observed a handful of times. V and J are TRBV6-5 and TRBJ2-6, with D unresolved. In germline, CDR1 is MNHEY, CDR2 SVGAGI. The CDR3 consists of 15 residues. Trimming pared 2 bases from V and 0 bases from J, leaving 5 bases between. In DNA, the CDR3 is TGTGCCAGCAGTTACACGGGCTCTGGGGCCAACGTCCTGACTTTC. Translated: CASSYTGSGANVLTF.

The V call is TRBV11-2, the J call TRBJ2-5; tentatively, D is TRBD1 or TRBD2 (6 bases each). The germline V gene has CDR1 SGHAT and CDR2 FQNNGV. This CDR3 is built from 16 residues. With 8 bases removed from V and 4 bases from J, the gap between germline ends came to 23 bases. The CDR3 DNA reads TGTGCCAGCCGGTCATCAGATAGGGGGGCGCGAGAGACCCAGTACTTC. Protein: CASRSSDRGARETQYF.

The rearrangement links TRBV10-3 to TRBJ2-3, with D possibly TRBD2 on 6 matching bases. In germline, CDR1 is ENHRY, CDR2 SYGVKD. The CDR3 contains 15 residues. V was clipped by 11 bases and J by 5 bases, with 23 bases between them. Here the CDR3 DNA reads TGTGCCGCACAATCAGCGGGCCAGGCCGAAGATACGCAGTATTTT. Encoded protein: CAAQSAGQAEDTQYF.

V and J are TRBV20-1 and TRBJ2-3; 10 bases agree with TRBD2. Trimming removed 6 bases from V and 0 bases from J; junction bases left unmatched: 15. Germline V lookup: CDR1 DFQATT, CDR2 SNEGSKA (reference sequence). This CDR3 has 18 residues. CDR3 amino acids: CSAASIAGGDTSTDTQYF. The CDR3 nucleotides are TGCAGTGCCGCATCTATAGCGGGGGGTGATACTAGCACAGATACGCAGTATTTT.